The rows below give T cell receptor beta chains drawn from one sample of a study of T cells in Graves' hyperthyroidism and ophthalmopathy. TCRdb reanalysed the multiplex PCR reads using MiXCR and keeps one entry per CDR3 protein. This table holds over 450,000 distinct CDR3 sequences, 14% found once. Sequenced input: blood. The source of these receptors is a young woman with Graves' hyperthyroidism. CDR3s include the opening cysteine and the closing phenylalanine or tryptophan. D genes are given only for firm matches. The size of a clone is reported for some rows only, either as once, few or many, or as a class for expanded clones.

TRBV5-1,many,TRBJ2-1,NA,TGCGCCAGCAGCGTCGACACCAACAATGAGCAGTTCTTC,CASSVDTNNEQFF
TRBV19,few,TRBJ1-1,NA,TGTGCCAGTAGTATATACAGCTTAGGAGGGAACACTGAAGCTTTCTTT,CASSIYSLGGNTEAFF
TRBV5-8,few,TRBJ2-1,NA,TGTGCCAGCAGCTTTAGGAAACGGACAATAAGCCAAGAGACCCAGTTCTTC,CASSFRKRTISQETQFF
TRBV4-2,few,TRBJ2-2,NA,TGTGCCAGCAGCCAAGAAATAATGGGGAGCACCGGGGAGCTGTTTTTT,CASSQEIMGSTGELFF
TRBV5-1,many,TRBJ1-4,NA,TGCGCCAGCAGCTTGTCGGGGGGTGTCGGTGAAAAACTGTTTTTT,CASSLSGGVGEKLFF
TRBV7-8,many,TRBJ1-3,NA,TGTGCCAGCAGCTTGTTTGACAGCCTCTCTGGAAACACCATATATTTT,CASSLFDSLSGNTIYF
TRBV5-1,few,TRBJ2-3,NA,TGCGCCAGCAGCTTACTTGGGGCGGGTACGCAGTATTTT,CASSLLGAGTQYF
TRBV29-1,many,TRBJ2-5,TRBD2,TGCAGTACCGGACTAGCGGGAGTGGTGGAGACCCAGTACTTC,CSTGLAGVVETQYF
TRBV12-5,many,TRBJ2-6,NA,TGTGCTAGTGGCCAGGGAGCCGGGGCCAACGTCCTGACTTTC,CASGQGAGANVLTF
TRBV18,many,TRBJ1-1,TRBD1,TGTGCCAGCTCACCGTCGACAGGGTCCGTGATGAACACTGAAGCTTTCTTT,CASSPSTGSVMNTEAFF
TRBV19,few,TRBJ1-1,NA,TGTGCCAGTAGTTCTTCCGGGACGATAACTCGAATGAACACTGAAGCTTTCTTT,CASSSSGTITRMNTEAFF
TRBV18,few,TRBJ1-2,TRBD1,TGTGCCAGCTCGAAGGCGGGGACAGGTGATGGCTACACCTTC,CASSKAGTGDGYTF
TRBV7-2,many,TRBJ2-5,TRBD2,TGTGCCAGCAGCTCAACTAGCGGGAGGGCGAGCGAGACCCAGTACTTC,CASSSTSGRASETQYF
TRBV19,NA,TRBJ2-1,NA,TGTGCCAGTAGTCCCCAGACTAGGATCAATGAGCAGTTCTTC,CASSPQTRINEQFF
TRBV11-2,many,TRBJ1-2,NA,TGTGCCAGCAGCTTAGGGGTTGACGGCTACACCTTC,CASSLGVDGYTF
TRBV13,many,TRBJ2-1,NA,TGTGCCAGCAGCCCCCACGGAGGTGGTTCCTACTACAATGAGCAGTTCTTC,CASSPHGGGSYYNEQFF
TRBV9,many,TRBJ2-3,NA,TGTGCCAGCAGCGTAGCGGGATTGGGAACAGATACGCAGTATTTT,CASSVAGLGTDTQYF
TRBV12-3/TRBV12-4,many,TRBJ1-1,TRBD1,TGTGCCAGCACTGGGACAGTGAACACTGAAGCTTTCTTT,CASTGTVNTEAFF
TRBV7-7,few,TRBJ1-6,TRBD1,TGTGCTAGCAGCACCGGGACAGTAGATTATAATTCACCCCTCCACTTT,CASSTGTVDYNSPLHF
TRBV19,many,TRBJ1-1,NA,TGTGCCAGTAGTATGTCAGCTAACACTGAAGCTTTCTTT,CASSMSANTEAFF
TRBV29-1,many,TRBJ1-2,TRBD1,TGCAGCGTGACGGACAGGGACCGGGATGGCTACACCTTC,CSVTDRDRDGYTF
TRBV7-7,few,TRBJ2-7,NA,TGTGCTAGCCCGAGGGGTTGTTACGAGCAGTACTTC,CASPRGCYEQYF
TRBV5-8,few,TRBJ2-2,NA,TGTGCCAGCAGCTTGCATTTCGGGAGTCTTAACACCGGGGAGCTGTTTTTT,CASSLHFGSLNTGELFF
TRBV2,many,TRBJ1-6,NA,TGTGCCAGCAGTGAAGGCAGGGTTTCACCCCTCCACTTT,CASSEGRVSPLHF
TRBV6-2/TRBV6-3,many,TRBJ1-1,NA,TGTGCCAGCACCGCCGCGTGGGGGACTGAAGCTTTCTTT,CASTAAWGTEAFF
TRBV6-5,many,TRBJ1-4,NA,TGTGCCAGCAGTTACGGAAATGAAAAACTGTTTTTT,CASSYGNEKLFF
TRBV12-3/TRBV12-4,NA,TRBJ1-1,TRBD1,TGTGCCAGCAGGAAGACAGGGTTGAACACTGAAGCTTTCTTT,CASRKTGLNTEAFF
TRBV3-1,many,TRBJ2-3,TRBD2,TGTGCCAGCAGCCAAGGACTAGCCCTAAGGGATACGCAGTATTTT,CASSQGLALRDTQYF
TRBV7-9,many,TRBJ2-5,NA,TGTGCCAGCAGATCCAACCCACAGCAAGAGACCCAGTACTTC,CASRSNPQQETQYF
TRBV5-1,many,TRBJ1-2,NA,TGCGCCAGCAGCTTGGAAGTAGCAGGGGATGGCTACACCTTC,CASSLEVAGDGYTF
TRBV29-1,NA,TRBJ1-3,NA,TGCAGCGTTGCCCAGGGTAATGGAAACACCATATATTTT,CSVAQGNGNTIYF
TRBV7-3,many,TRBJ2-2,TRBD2,TGTGCCAGCAGCTTAAAAGGCGGGAGACGGACCGGGGAGCTGTTTTTT,CASSLKGGRRTGELFF
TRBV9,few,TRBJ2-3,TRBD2,TGTGCCAGCAGCGGACCGGGACTAGCGGGCACAGATACGCAGTATTTT,CASSGPGLAGTDTQYF